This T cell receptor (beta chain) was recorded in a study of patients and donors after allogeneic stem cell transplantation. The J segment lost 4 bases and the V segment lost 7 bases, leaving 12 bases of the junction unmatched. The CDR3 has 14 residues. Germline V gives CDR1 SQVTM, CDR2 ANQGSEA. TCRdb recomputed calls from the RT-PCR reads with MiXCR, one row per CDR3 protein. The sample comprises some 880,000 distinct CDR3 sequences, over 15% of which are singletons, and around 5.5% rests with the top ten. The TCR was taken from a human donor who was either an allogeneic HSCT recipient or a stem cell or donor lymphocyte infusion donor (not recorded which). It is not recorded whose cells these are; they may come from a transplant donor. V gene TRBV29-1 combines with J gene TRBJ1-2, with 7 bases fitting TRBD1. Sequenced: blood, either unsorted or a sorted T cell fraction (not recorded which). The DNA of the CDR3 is TGCAGCGCAGGAGGCGGACAGGCTAGCTATGGCTACACCTTC. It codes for CSAGGGQASYGYTF.